These T cell receptor beta chains were read from a single sample in a study of metastatic and nonmetastatic thyroid tumors. TCRdb used MiXCR to call clones anew from the PCR reads. The data hold 20,000 to 25,000 clones, with around a fifth observed a single time. Sequenced sample: tumor tissue. The source of these receptors is a female donor with papillary thyroid cancer or a benign thyroid nodule (not recorded which). Some clones in this sample may be carry-over from other donors' samples. CDR3s include the opening cysteine and the closing phenylalanine or tryptophan. Each record gives: V gene, D gene, J gene, clone size, CDR3 DNA, CDR3 protein. D genes are given only for firm matches. Size is omitted from some rows. Given values are once, few, many or a class for expanded clones.

v_call: TRBV5-1; d_call: .; j_call: TRBJ1-1; clone_size: .; cdr3_nt: TGCGCCAGCAGCTTGGATTGCTACAGGTGCACTGAAGCTTTCTTT; cdr3_aa: CASSLDCYRCTEAFF
v_call: TRBV20-1; d_call: .; j_call: TRBJ2-7; clone_size: .; cdr3_nt: TGCAGTGCTAGAGTTTCGTACCACGAGCAGTACTTC; cdr3_aa: CSARVSYHEQYF
v_call: TRBV6-2/TRBV6-3; d_call: .; j_call: TRBJ1-6; clone_size: few; cdr3_nt: TGTGCCAGCAGTTACGCCAGGCGGGGAACATCACCCCTCCACTTT; cdr3_aa: CASSYARRGTSPLHF
v_call: TRBV11-3; d_call: .; j_call: TRBJ1-2; clone_size: few; cdr3_nt: TGTGCCAGCAGCTTGTCCGGACAGCGAGGCTACACCTTC; cdr3_aa: CASSLSGQRGYTF
v_call: TRBV20-1; d_call: .; j_call: TRBJ2-7; clone_size: .; cdr3_nt: TGCAGTGCTGTTGGGCTGGGAGTCGGTTACGAGCAGTACTTC; cdr3_aa: CSAVGLGVGYEQYF
v_call: TRBV28; d_call: TRBD2; j_call: TRBJ2-5; clone_size: many; cdr3_nt: TGTGCCAGCACTCCCCGACCGGGGGGTCCGGAGACCCAGTACTTC; cdr3_aa: CASTPRPGGPETQYF
v_call: TRBV19; d_call: .; j_call: TRBJ1-1; clone_size: many; cdr3_nt: TGTGCCAGTAAGGGTAGTAGGGACCGGAACACTGAAGCTTTCTTT; cdr3_aa: CASKGSRDRNTEAFF
v_call: TRBV20-1; d_call: .; j_call: TRBJ2-1; clone_size: medium-sized; cdr3_nt: TGCAGTGCTACCCCGGGAGCGCTGGGCGATGAGCAGTTCTTC; cdr3_aa: CSATPGALGDEQFF
v_call: TRBV7-6; d_call: TRBD2; j_call: TRBJ2-5; clone_size: once; cdr3_nt: TGTGCCAGCAGCACACTAGCGGGTAGGGTAGAGACCCATTACTTC; cdr3_aa: CASSTLAGRVETHYF
v_call: TRBV11-2; d_call: .; j_call: TRBJ2-1; clone_size: few; cdr3_nt: TGTGCCAGCAGCCTGGGGGGCGGAACCTACAATGAGCAGTTCTTC; cdr3_aa: CASSLGGGTYNEQFF
v_call: TRBV4-2; d_call: TRBD2; j_call: TRBJ2-1; clone_size: medium-sized; cdr3_nt: TGTGCCAGCAGCCAAGATGTAGCGGGAGTTTCCAATGAGCAGTTCTTC; cdr3_aa: CASSQDVAGVSNEQFF
v_call: TRBV20-1; d_call: .; j_call: TRBJ1-2; clone_size: .; cdr3_nt: TGCAGTGCTGGTACAGGGTTCTGGGGCTACACCTTC; cdr3_aa: CSAGTGFWGYTF
v_call: TRBV19; d_call: .; j_call: TRBJ2-5; clone_size: many; cdr3_nt: TGTGCCAGTAGTATAGGGGGGAGGAGGCAAGAGACCCAGTACTTC; cdr3_aa: CASSIGGRRQETQYF
v_call: TRBV10-3; d_call: TRBD2; j_call: TRBJ2-1; clone_size: medium-sized; cdr3_nt: TGTGCCAACCACCCCCTAGCGGGAGTATACAATGAGCAGTTCTTC; cdr3_aa: CANHPLAGVYNEQFF
v_call: TRBV28; d_call: TRBD1; j_call: TRBJ2-2; clone_size: once; cdr3_nt: TGTGCCAGCGGCCTCAACAGGGGCCCCGGGGAGCTGTTTTTT; cdr3_aa: CASGLNRGPGELFF
v_call: TRBV28; d_call: TRBD2; j_call: TRBJ2-1; clone_size: many; cdr3_nt: TGTGCCAGCAGTCTCCAACTAGCGGTCGTACCGATGGAGCAGTTCTTC; cdr3_aa: CASSLQLAVVPMEQFF
v_call: TRBV15; d_call: .; j_call: TRBJ2-7; clone_size: .; cdr3_nt: TGTGCCACCAGCGACGGCACTGTGGGCGACGAGCAGTACTTC; cdr3_aa: CATSDGTVGDEQYF
v_call: TRBV27; d_call: .; j_call: TRBJ2-3; clone_size: few; cdr3_nt: TGTGCCAGCAGTGGTTACGCAGATACGCAGTATTTT; cdr3_aa: CASSGYADTQYF
v_call: TRBV7-9; d_call: .; j_call: TRBJ2-4; clone_size: many; cdr3_nt: TGTGCCAGCAGCCAAGGAATACAGGGCCCGTACTTC; cdr3_aa: CASSQGIQGPYF
v_call: TRBV5-1; d_call: .; j_call: TRBJ2-7; clone_size: .; cdr3_nt: TGCGCCAGCCAGCGCCAGGACAGCTACGAGCAGTACTTC; cdr3_aa: CASQRQDSYEQYF
v_call: TRBV2; d_call: .; j_call: TRBJ1-5; clone_size: .; cdr3_nt: TGTGCCAGCAGTCCGGACATCAATCAGCCCCAGCATTTT; cdr3_aa: CASSPDINQPQHF
v_call: TRBV12-3/TRBV12-4; d_call: .; j_call: TRBJ1-1; clone_size: .; cdr3_nt: TGTGCCAGCAGTTTAAGCGGGGGAAACACTGAAGCTTTCTTT; cdr3_aa: CASSLSGGNTEAFF
v_call: TRBV20-1; d_call: .; j_call: TRBJ1-5; clone_size: few; cdr3_nt: TGCAGTGCTAGAGATGGAGATCAGCCCCAGCATTTT; cdr3_aa: CSARDGDQPQHF
v_call: TRBV5-4; d_call: .; j_call: TRBJ2-7; clone_size: .; cdr3_nt: TGTGCCATCAGCTTCATCGGGAGTGAGCCCTACGAGCAGTACTTC; cdr3_aa: CAISFIGSEPYEQYF
v_call: TRBV7-2; d_call: TRBD2; j_call: TRBJ2-7; clone_size: medium-sized; cdr3_nt: TGTGCCAGCAGCTTAGATAGCGGGAACTACGAGCAGTACTTC; cdr3_aa: CASSLDSGNYEQYF
v_call: TRBV6-4; d_call: TRBD2; j_call: TRBJ2-1; clone_size: many; cdr3_nt: TGTGCCAGCAGTGACAGGGGGTGGTCGAGACTAGCGGGAAGCGGCGAGCAGTTCTTC; cdr3_aa: CASSDRGWSRLAGSGEQFF
v_call: TRBV7-9; d_call: .; j_call: TRBJ2-7; clone_size: medium-sized; cdr3_nt: TGTGCCAGCAGCCCCTTACTATCCTACGAGCAGTACTTC; cdr3_aa: CASSPLLSYEQYF
v_call: TRBV6-4; d_call: .; j_call: TRBJ2-7; clone_size: .; cdr3_nt: TGTGCCAGCAACTTTTACGAGCAGTACTTC; cdr3_aa: CASNFYEQYF
v_call: TRBV19; d_call: .; j_call: TRBJ1-1; clone_size: few; cdr3_nt: TGTGCCAGCGGAGGGGTGGACGCTGAAGCTTTCTTT; cdr3_aa: CASGGVDAEAFF
v_call: TRBV29-1; d_call: .; j_call: TRBJ2-1; clone_size: many; cdr3_nt: TGCAGCGCAGTCTACAATGAGCAGTTCTTC; cdr3_aa: CSAVYNEQFF
v_call: TRBV7-8; d_call: .; j_call: TRBJ2-7; clone_size: medium-sized; cdr3_nt: TGTGCCAGCAGCCCTTCCGTCGCGGCCCCGACGCCCATTGCCTACGAGCAGTACTTC; cdr3_aa: CASSPSVAAPTPIAYEQYF
v_call: TRBV20-1; d_call: .; j_call: TRBJ2-4; clone_size: many; cdr3_nt: TGCAGTGCTAGAGTTGACGGAGCCAAAAACATTCAGTACTTC; cdr3_aa: CSARVDGAKNIQYF
v_call: TRBV20-1; d_call: TRBD2; j_call: TRBJ2-3; clone_size: .; cdr3_nt: TGCAGTGCTCAGAAGCGGGAGGGCAGCACAGATACGCAGTATTTT; cdr3_aa: CSAQKREGSTDTQYF
v_call: TRBV12-3/TRBV12-4; d_call: TRBD1; j_call: TRBJ2-7; clone_size: few; cdr3_nt: TGTGCCAGCAGTTTAAGACAGGGTGCCTACGAGCAGTACTTC; cdr3_aa: CASSLRQGAYEQYF
v_call: TRBV20-1; d_call: .; j_call: TRBJ1-3; clone_size: .; cdr3_nt: TGCAGTGCCAGGAGTGGGGGGCCTGGAAACACCATATATTTT; cdr3_aa: CSARSGGPGNTIYF
v_call: TRBV5-5; d_call: .; j_call: TRBJ2-1; clone_size: .; cdr3_nt: TGTGCCAGCAGCCTCGGCCCGTACAATGAGCAGTTCTTC; cdr3_aa: CASSLGPYNEQFF
v_call: TRBV3-1; d_call: .; j_call: TRBJ1-4; clone_size: many; cdr3_nt: TGTGCCAGCAGCCACCGCCGGAGTGAAAAACTGTTTTTT; cdr3_aa: CASSHRRSEKLFF
v_call: TRBV7-2; d_call: .; j_call: TRBJ1-1; clone_size: many; cdr3_nt: TGTGCCAGCAGCCTCTATGAGAACACTGAAGCTTTCTTT; cdr3_aa: CASSLYENTEAFF
v_call: TRBV11-2; d_call: .; j_call: TRBJ2-7; clone_size: many; cdr3_nt: TGTGCCAGCAGCTCCTCCTCCTACGAGCAGTACTTC; cdr3_aa: CASSSSSYEQYF
v_call: TRBV6-1; d_call: TRBD2; j_call: TRBJ2-2; clone_size: large; cdr3_nt: TGTGCCAGTTATAGCGGGGACACCGGGGAGCTGTTTTTT; cdr3_aa: CASYSGDTGELFF
v_call: TRBV6-1; d_call: TRBD1; j_call: TRBJ2-7; clone_size: few; cdr3_nt: TGTGCCAGCAGTGGTGGACAGGGGAGGACCTACGAGCAGTACTTC; cdr3_aa: CASSGGQGRTYEQYF
v_call: TRBV30; d_call: .; j_call: TRBJ2-7; clone_size: .; cdr3_nt: TGTGCCTGGAGTCAGACCTACGAGCAGTACTTC; cdr3_aa: CAWSQTYEQYF
v_call: TRBV4-1; d_call: TRBD1; j_call: TRBJ2-2; clone_size: large; cdr3_nt: TGCGCCAGCAGCCAAGGGACAGGGTACACCGGGGAGCTGTTTTTT; cdr3_aa: CASSQGTGYTGELFF
v_call: TRBV4-2; d_call: TRBD2; j_call: TRBJ2-3; clone_size: .; cdr3_nt: TGTGCCAGCAGCCGGGGAGTAGCGGGAGGCCCAGGGATCGCAGATACGCAGTATTTT; cdr3_aa: CASSRGVAGGPGIADTQYF
v_call: TRBV24-1; d_call: .; j_call: TRBJ1-6; clone_size: few; cdr3_nt: TGTGCCACCGCCGATGGTAGGGTCGATTCACCCCTCCACTTT; cdr3_aa: CATADGRVDSPLHF
v_call: TRBV20-1; d_call: .; j_call: TRBJ2-7; clone_size: .; cdr3_nt: TGCAGTGCTAGAGATCTCCTGTCAAGAGACTACGAGCAGTACTTC; cdr3_aa: CSARDLLSRDYEQYF
v_call: TRBV24-1; d_call: .; j_call: TRBJ2-5; clone_size: few; cdr3_nt: TGTGCCACCAGCCTGGGGCCGGAGACCCAGTACTTC; cdr3_aa: CATSLGPETQYF
v_call: TRBV5-1; d_call: .; j_call: TRBJ2-3; clone_size: .; cdr3_nt: TGCGCCAGCAGCCTGGACCAAAGCACAGATACGCAGTATTTT; cdr3_aa: CASSLDQSTDTQYF
v_call: TRBV5-1; d_call: .; j_call: TRBJ2-2; clone_size: .; cdr3_nt: TGCGCCAGCACGGGAGTCATAACGAACACCGGGGAGCTGTTTTTT; cdr3_aa: CASTGVITNTGELFF
v_call: TRBV20-1; d_call: .; j_call: TRBJ1-1; clone_size: .; cdr3_nt: TGCAGTGCCAGTACAGGGAGGGACACTGAAGCTTTCTTT; cdr3_aa: CSASTGRDTEAFF
v_call: TRBV30; d_call: .; j_call: TRBJ2-7; clone_size: .; cdr3_nt: TGTGCCTGGAGGATCGGGCGGTGGGGGTTTGTCGGCTCCTACGAGCAGTACTTC; cdr3_aa: CAWRIGRWGFVGSYEQYF
v_call: TRBV7-8; d_call: .; j_call: TRBJ1-1; clone_size: .; cdr3_nt: TGTGCCAGCAGCCGGCAAGATAACAAAGCTTTCTTT; cdr3_aa: CASSRQDNKAFF
v_call: TRBV3-2; d_call: .; j_call: TRBJ2-1; clone_size: many; cdr3_nt: TGTGCCAGCAGCCAATTAGCGCAACACTTGAGCTCCTACAATGAGCAGTTCTTC; cdr3_aa: CASSQLAQHLSSYNEQFF